This T cell receptor (beta chain) derives from a study of control samples from healthy donors and cancer patients. Germline CDR1 SGHRS, CDR2 YFSETQ. Trimming took off 7 bases at V and 4 bases at J, with 23 bases between the two ends. The CDR3 has 16 residues. This table comes from immunoSEQ multiplex PCR, and its TCRdb copy is limited to in-frame clones, with some not included. The table has more than 140,000 clones, about 89% seen once. Sequencing was performed on blood. This receptor was identified in a man between 18 and 35 years old in good health. V is TRBV5-1 and J is TRBJ1-1; D perhaps matches TRBD1 (5 bases). The DNA of the CDR3 is TGCGCCAGCGCAGGGTATGTGGATCGGAGGGTCACTGAAGCTTTCTTT. It yields the protein CASAGYVDRRVTEAFF.